The 23 T cell receptor beta chains reported below all come from one sample, sequenced in a study of PD-1 blockade in mismatch repair-deficient tumors. TCRdb's copy holds only in-frame clones and misses some; the assay was immunoSEQ multiplex PCR. This sample has some 48,000 clones, with around 85% found just once. The sample was peripheral blood, taken less than 21 weeks after starting pembrolizumab. The receptors originated from an adult with mismatch repair-deficient cancer.

The chain employs TRBV7-6 and TRBJ2-1, with 7 positions matching TRBD2. Unmatched junction bases numbered 5, after V lost 1 base and J lost 5 bases. The CDR3 is 15 residues long. Germline V gene lookup returns CDR1 SGHVS and CDR2 FNYEAQ. The CDR3 region has the DNA TGTGCCAGCAGCTTAGGCTCGGGAGGTAACAATGAGCAGTTCTTC. It encodes CASSLGSGGNNEQFF. Filled out from reference TRBV7-6 and TRBJ2-1, the complete variable domain reads GAGVSQSPRYKVTKRGQDVALRCDPISGHVSLYWYRQALGQGPEFLTYFNYEAQQDKSGLPNDRFSAERPEGSISTLTIQRTEQRDSAMYRCASSLGSGGNNEQFFGPGTRLTVL.

V usage is TRBV11-2 and J usage is TRBJ2-7, with unresolved D. V was clipped by 0 bases and J by 5 bases, with 8 bases between them. The germline gives CDR1 SGHAT, CDR2 FQNNGV. The CDR3 runs to 13 residues. This CDR3 reads CASSLDHSNEQYF. The CDR3 DNA reads TGTGCCAGCAGCTTAGATCATTCGAACGAGCAGTACTTC.

J is TRBJ2-1 and V is TRBV11-3, with D maybe TRBD2 (6 bases). V dropped 1 base and J dropped 2 bases, with 9 bases sitting between them. CDR3 length: 15 amino acids. The V gene's germline CDR1 is SGHNT and CDR2 YENEEA. The CDR3 loop reads CASSLGGGTYNEQFF. In DNA form, the CDR3 reads TGTGCCAGCAGCTTAGGTGGGGGGACCTACAATGAGCAGTTCTTC.

This clone came up a few times. The chain couples TRBV30 to TRBJ1-2; D gene uncertain. CDR1 and CDR2 (germline): GTSNPN, SVGIG (reference sequence). Trimming stripped 1 base from V and 4 bases from J, with 13 bases between. The CDR3 runs to 14 residues. CDR3 region: CAWSEGLVSYGYTF. CDR3 bases: TGTGCCTGGAGTGAGGGTTTGGTTAGCTATGGCTACACCTTC.

The rearrangement joins TRBV18 to TRBJ2-7, with 8 bases identical to TRBD2. Germline CDR1 and CDR2: KGHSH and LQKENI. Trimming at V came to 0 bases and at J to 6 bases, leaving 19 bases not matched to a gene. This CDR3 spans 19 amino acids. The CDR3 protein is CASSPPTGELIGRASEQYF. The CDR3 DNA is TGTGCCAGCTCACCACCGACCGGGGAACTAATCGGGAGGGCCAGCGAGCAGTACTTC.

V usage is TRBV6-5 and J usage is TRBJ2-1, with D tentatively TRBD1 (6 bases). CDR3 size: 13 residues. V was pared by 7 bases and J by 3 bases, with 10 bases between. Per germline, CDR1 MNHEY and CDR2 SVGAGI. CDR3 sequence reads: CASKRTDYNEQFF. The CDR3 nucleotides read TGTGCCAGCAAAAGGACAGACTACAATGAGCAGTTCTTC.

The rearrangement joins TRBV5-1 to TRBJ1-1, with D perhaps matching TRBD1 (6 bases). The CDR3 length is 15 residues. V gave up 3 bases and J gave up 11 bases, with 23 bases separating them. Germline CDR1 is SGHRS and CDR2 is YFSETQ. CDR3 sequence: CASSSLNGGAGRAFF. The CDR3 DNA reads TGCGCCAGCAGCTCGCTAAATGGGGGCGCGGGAAGGGCTTTCTTT.

V gene TRBV10-3 combines with J gene TRBJ2-1; a weak D match, TRBD2 (5 bases). The CDR3 loop spans 14 amino acids. Germline lookup yields CDR1 ENHRY and CDR2 SYGVKD. V was shortened by 10 bases and J by 5 bases, with 18 bases between the two germline ends. The CDR3 spells CATEGPGNHNEQFF. CDR3 DNA: TGTGCCACCGAGGGTCCGGGGAATCACAATGAGCAGTTCTTC.

The genes are TRBV29-1 and TRBJ1-3, with D uncertain. Looked up from germline, CDR1 is SQVTM and CDR2 is ANQGSEA. V shed 5 bases and J shed 4 bases, with 9 bases lying between them. This CDR3 is built from 12 residues. The CDR3: CSVRMTGNTIYF. Here the CDR3 DNA reads TGCAGCGTTAGGATGACGGGAAACACCATATATTTT. Variable domain in full (rest from reference TRBV29-1 and TRBJ1-3): SAVISQKPSRDICQRGTSLTIQCQVDSQVTMMFWYRQQPGQSLTLIATANQGSEATYESGFVIDKFPISRPNLTFSTLTVSNMSPEDSSIYLCSVRMTGNTIYFGEGSWLTVV.

The chain has TRBV23-1 and TRBJ2-1, with TRBD1 identical over 9 bases. TRBV23-1 is identified as an open reading frame with a role that is uncertain. The J segment lost 6 bases and the V segment lost 6 bases, leaving 9 bases of the junction unmatched. This CDR3 contains 15 residues. Here the CDR3 reads CASSPRQGGFNEQFF. CDR3 nucleotides: TGCGCCAGCAGCCCAAGACAGGGGGGTTTCAATGAGCAGTTCTTC.

The chain couples TRBV7-3 to TRBJ2-1, with TRBD2 matching over 15 bases. Losses at the gene ends were 5 bases for V and 7 bases for J; bases not matched to a gene: 9. The CDR3 runs 17 residues. Per the germline V gene, CDR1 is SGHTA and CDR2 is FQGTGA. This CDR3 reads CASSEPGLAGGDNEQFF. The CDR3 DNA is TGTGCCAGCAGCGAACCGGGACTAGCGGGAGGAGATAATGAGCAGTTCTTC.

V is TRBV10-3 and J is TRBJ2-7, with D tentatively TRBD1 (6 bases). The CDR3 is 12 residues long. The ends were cut back, 10 bases at V and 6 bases at J, with 16 bases in the middle. Germline CDR1 is ENHRY and CDR2 is SYGVKD. The CDR3 sequence: CASRGTNTEQYF. CDR3 sequence (DNA): TGTGCCAGCCGAGGGACAAATACCGAGCAGTACTTC.

The rearrangement joins TRBV5-1 to TRBJ1-3; D gene uncertain. Germline values: CDR1 SGHRS, CDR2 YFSETQ. V was trimmed by 0 bases and J by 0 bases, leaving 10 bases between them. This CDR3 comprises 16 residues. The CDR3 coding sequence is TGCGCCAGCAGCTTGGACATCCCCAACTCTGGAAACACCATATATTTT. Its protein is CASSLDIPNSGNTIYF.

The chain is built from TRBV10-3 and TRBJ2-3, with 10 bases that match TRBD2. CDR1 and CDR2 from the germline V gene are ENHRY and SYGVKD. J gave up 3 bases and V 6 bases, and 12 bases lay outside the gene matches. The CDR3 covers 17 residues. The CDR3 DNA is TGTGCCATCAGAGATTACCGTTCGACTAGCGGGACAGATACGCAGTATTTT. Translating it yields CAIRDYRSTSGTDTQYF.

J is TRBJ2-1 and V is TRBV27, with TRBD2 matching over 7 bases. Germline lookup yields CDR1 MNHEY and CDR2 SMNVEV (reference sequence). The CDR3 totals 13 residues. The trim removed 1 base at V and 8 bases at J, leaving 2 bases unmatched. The CDR3 DNA reads as TGTGCCAGCAGTTTATTTGCGGGGGATGAGCAGTTCTTC. This gives the protein CASSLFAGDEQFF.

The chain employs TRBV19 and TRBJ2-1; TRBD1 is a possible D gene (5 bases). This CDR3 region has 11 residues. Trimming removed 4 bases from V and 9 bases from J, with 7 bases in between. Per the germline V gene, CDR1 is LNHDA and CDR2 is SQIVND (reference sequence). The DNA for the CDR3 is TGTGCCAGTAGTACAGGGCCTGAGCAGTTCTTC. It encodes CASSTGPEQFF.

The J gene is TRBJ1-1, the V gene TRBV19, with TRBD1 identical over 9 bases. CDR3 length equals 14 residues. CDR1 and CDR2 from the germline V gene are LNHDA and SQIVND (reference sequence). V gave up 5 bases and J gave up 5 bases; unmatched junction bases: 6. CDR3 coding DNA: TGTGCCAGTAGTGGGGACAGGGCGAGAACTGAAGCTTTCTTT. Its translation is CASSGDRARTEAFF.

This clone was seen only a few times. The V gene is TRBV6-1, the J gene TRBJ2-7; no clear D gene. The CDR3 contains 15 residues. V shed 4 bases and J shed 0 bases, with 13 bases lying between them. The germline V gene encodes CDR1 MNHNS and CDR2 SASEGT. The CDR3 region is CASSVARSFSYEQYF. In DNA, the CDR3 is TGTGCCAGCAGTGTAGCCAGAAGCTTCTCCTACGAGCAGTACTTC.

This clone was seen just once. V and J are TRBV4-3 and TRBJ2-2; D might be TRBD2 (5 bases). Deletions cut 4 bases from V and 0 bases from J, with 15 bases between. The CDR3 has 17 amino acids. The germline V gene encodes CDR1 LGHNA and CDR2 YSLEER. CDR3 sequence: CASSPSREGPNTGELFF. CDR3 sequence (DNA): TGCGCCAGCAGCCCCTCACGGGAAGGGCCGAACACCGGGGAGCTGTTTTTT.

The V gene is TRBV19, the J gene TRBJ2-7; maybe TRBD1 (5 bases). Germline V gives CDR1 LNHDA, CDR2 SQIVND (reference sequence). CDR3 length equals 13 residues. V lost 3 bases to trimming and J lost 6 bases, with 12 bases between them. The CDR3 region is CASSIGRVREQYF. CDR3 DNA sequence: TGTGCCAGTAGTATCGGCAGGGTTCGCGAGCAGTACTTC. Supplemented by reference TRBV19 and TRBJ2-7, the full variable domain reads DGGITQSPKYLFRKEGQNVTLSCEQNLNHDAMYWYRQDPGQGLRLIYYSQIVNDFQKGDIAEGYSVSREKKESFPLTVTSAQKNPTAFYLCASSIGRVREQYFGPGTRLTVT.

V and J are TRBV11-3 and TRBJ2-7; tentatively, D is TRBD1 (6 bases). V gave up 0 bases and J gave up 6 bases, with 21 bases separating them. Germline CDR1 SGHNT, CDR2 YENEEA. CDR3 length equals 17 residues. The CDR3 DNA follows: TGTGCCAGCAGCTTAGATCGACAGGCCACAGGTCTACGCGAGCAGTACTTC. This encodes CASSLDRQATGLREQYF.

The chain combines TRBV5-8 with TRBJ1-4; D is ambiguous. This CDR3 is 11 amino acids long. With 0 bases removed from V and 10 bases from J, the gap between germline ends came to 4 bases. Per the germline V gene, CDR1 is SGHTS and CDR2 is YDEGEE. The CDR3 DNA sequence: TGTGCCAGCAGCTTGGCCGGAAAACTGTTTTTT. Its translation: CASSLAGKLFF.

The J gene is TRBJ2-3, the V gene TRBV29-1, with D perhaps given as TRBD1 or TRBD2 (5 bases each). Deletions cut 5 bases from V and 3 bases from J, with 15 bases between. Germline V gene lookup returns CDR1 SQVTM and CDR2 ANQGSEA. This CDR3 is built from 14 residues. CDR3 sequence reads: CSVRGVARTDTQYF. CDR3 in DNA: TGCAGCGTTCGAGGGGTAGCAAGGACAGATACGCAGTATTTT.